This T cell receptor beta chain stems from a study of blood T cell repertoires in COVID-19. Study overall: COVID-19 samples collected from the United States, Italy and Spain covered acute and convalescent phases. PBMCs, B-cell-depleted T cells, or T cells were the source of the cDNA or gDNA that made up the material.

The table came from immunoSEQ multiplex PCR; TCRdb's copy has only in-frame clones and leaves some out. The sample lists roughly 250,000 clones, over 80% seen once, with 1.2% in the top ten. Categorization into cohorts depended on clinical history that participants reported. This clone showed up just once. CDR1 is GTSNPN and CDR2 is SVGIG in the germline V gene (reference sequence). With 3 bases removed from V and 4 bases from J, the gap between germline ends came to 16 bases. The CDR3 covers 15 residues. The sample consisted of PBMCs or T cells enriched from blood (not recorded which). The V call is TRBV30, the J call TRBJ2-1; TRBD1 might be the D (6 bases). The sequence was collected from a human donor in a cohort exposed to, infected with or recovered from COVID-19 (not recorded which). The donor label of this sample is uncertain. The CDR3 sequence is CAWRGGQFNYNEQFF. The CDR3 DNA reads as TGTGCCTGGAGAGGAGGACAGTTCAATTACAATGAGCAGTTCTTC. Full variable domain (remainder filled in from reference TRBV30 and TRBJ2-1): SQTIHQWPATLVQPVGSPLSLECTVEGTSNPNLYWYRQAAGRGLQLLFYSVGIGQISSEVPQNLSASRPQDRQFILSSKKLLLSDSGFYLCAWRGGQFNYNEQFFGPGTRLTVL.